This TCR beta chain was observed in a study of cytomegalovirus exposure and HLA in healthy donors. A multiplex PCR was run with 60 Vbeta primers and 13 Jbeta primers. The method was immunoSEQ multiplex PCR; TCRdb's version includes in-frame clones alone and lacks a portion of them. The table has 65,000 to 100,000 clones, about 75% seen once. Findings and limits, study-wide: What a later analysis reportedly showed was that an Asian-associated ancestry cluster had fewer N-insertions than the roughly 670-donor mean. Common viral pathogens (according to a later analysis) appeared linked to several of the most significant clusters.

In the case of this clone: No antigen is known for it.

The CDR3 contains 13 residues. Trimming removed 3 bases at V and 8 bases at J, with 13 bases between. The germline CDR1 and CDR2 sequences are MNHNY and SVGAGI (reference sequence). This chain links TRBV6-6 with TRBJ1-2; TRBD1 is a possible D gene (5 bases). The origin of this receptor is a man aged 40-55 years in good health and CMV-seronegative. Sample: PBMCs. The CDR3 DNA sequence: TGTGCCAGCAGTTATGGGCCCTCAGGGGGCTACACCTTC. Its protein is CASSYGPSGGYTF.